This T cell receptor beta chain was profiled in a study of T cells in Graves' hyperthyroidism and ophthalmopathy. Study-wide findings and caveats: The model predicted ophthalmopathy a median roughly six months before onset.

RNA transcripts were the template for amplifying TCR beta CDR3 regions. An initial round of RT-PCR targeting the TCR CDR3 relied on the HTBI primer set. In TCRdb, the multiplex PCR reads were re-called with MiXCR into one record per CDR3 protein. The repertoire holds 800,000 or so distinct CDR3 sequences, over 35% seen once, with 7% to 10% in the top ten. In the case of this clonotype: Its cognate antigen is unknown.

When ophthalmopathy did not progress within 18 months, Graves' hyperthyroidism was considered stable. V was trimmed by 6 bases and J by 4 bases, leaving 11 bases between them. From germline, CDR1 is MGHDK and CDR2 SYGVNS. The CDR3 has 13 residues. The sequence was obtained from a man younger than 35 with Graves' hyperthyroidism. The chain carries TRBV25-1 and TRBJ2-3; TRBD2 is a possible D gene (5 bases). Sequences were obtained from blood. DNA for the CDR3: TGTGCCAGCAGCCAAGGCGGGTCAGATACGCAGTATTTT. The encoded protein is CASSQGGSDTQYF.